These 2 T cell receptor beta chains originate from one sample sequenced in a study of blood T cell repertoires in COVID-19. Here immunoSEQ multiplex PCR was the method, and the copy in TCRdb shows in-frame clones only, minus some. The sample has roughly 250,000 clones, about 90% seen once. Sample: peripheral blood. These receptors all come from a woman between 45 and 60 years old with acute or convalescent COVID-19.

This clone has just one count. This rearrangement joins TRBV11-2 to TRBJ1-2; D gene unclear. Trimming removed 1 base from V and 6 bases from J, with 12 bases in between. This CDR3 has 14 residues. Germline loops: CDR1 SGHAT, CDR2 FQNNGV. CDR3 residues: CASSLVQGRDGYTF. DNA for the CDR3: TGTGCCAGCAGCTTAGTCCAAGGGAGGGATGGCTACACCTTC.

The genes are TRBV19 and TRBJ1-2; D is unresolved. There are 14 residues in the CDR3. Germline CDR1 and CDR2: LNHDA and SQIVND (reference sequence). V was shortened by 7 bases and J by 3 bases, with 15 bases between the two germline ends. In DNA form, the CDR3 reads TGTGCCAGTACCATGGCGGGGTTATACTATGGCTACACCTTC. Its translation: CASTMAGLYYGYTF.